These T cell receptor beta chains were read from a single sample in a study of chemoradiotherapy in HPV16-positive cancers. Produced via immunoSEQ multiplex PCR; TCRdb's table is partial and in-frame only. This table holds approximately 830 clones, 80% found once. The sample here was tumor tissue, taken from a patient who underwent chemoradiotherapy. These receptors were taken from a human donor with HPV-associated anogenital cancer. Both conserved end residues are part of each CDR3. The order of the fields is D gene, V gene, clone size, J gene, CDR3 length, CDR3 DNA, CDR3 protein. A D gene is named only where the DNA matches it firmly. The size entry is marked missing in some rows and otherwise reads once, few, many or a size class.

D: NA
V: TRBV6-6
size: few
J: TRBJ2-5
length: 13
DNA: TGTGCCAGTCAAAGGGGGTACCAAGAGACCCAGTACTTC
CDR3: CASQRGYQETQYF

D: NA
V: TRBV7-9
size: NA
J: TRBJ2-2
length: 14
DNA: TGTGCCAGCAGCTCCCTACTAGCTCCCGGGGAGCTGTTTTTT
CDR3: CASSSLLAPGELFF

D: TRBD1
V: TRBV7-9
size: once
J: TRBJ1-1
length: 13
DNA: TGTGCCACCACGGGACAGAAGAACACTGAAGCTTTCTTT
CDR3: CATTGQKNTEAFF

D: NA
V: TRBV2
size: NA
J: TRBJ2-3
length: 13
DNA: TGTGCCAGCAAGAGGCCGGAAAGAGATACGCAGTATTTT
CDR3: CASKRPERDTQYF

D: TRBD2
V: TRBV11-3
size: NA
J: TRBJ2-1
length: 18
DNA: TGTGCCAGCAGCTTCTCCGGGACTAGCGGGGGGGCGGCCAATGAGCAGTTCTTC
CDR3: CASSFSGTSGGAANEQFF

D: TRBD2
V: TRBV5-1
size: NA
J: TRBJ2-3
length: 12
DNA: TGCGCCAGCAGCGGACTAGCAGATACGCAGTATTTT
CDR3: CASSGLADTQYF

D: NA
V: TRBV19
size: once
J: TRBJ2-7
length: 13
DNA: TGTGCCAGTAGTATCGCTGGGGGTTACGAGCAGTACTTC
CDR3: CASSIAGGYEQYF

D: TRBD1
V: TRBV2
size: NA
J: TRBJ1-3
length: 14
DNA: TGTGCCAGCAGAGTCGACAGGGCCGGAAACACCATATATTTT
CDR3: CASRVDRAGNTIYF

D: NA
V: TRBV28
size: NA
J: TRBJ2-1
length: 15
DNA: TGTGCCAGCAGTCCCGGGACATCCAATATCGGGGAGCAGTTCTTC
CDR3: CASSPGTSNIGEQFF

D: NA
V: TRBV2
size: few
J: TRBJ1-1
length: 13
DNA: TGTGCCAGCAGTGAAGGGGGCGGCACTGAAGCTTTCTTT
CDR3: CASSEGGGTEAFF

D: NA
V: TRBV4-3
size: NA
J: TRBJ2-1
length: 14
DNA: TGCGCCAGCAGCCCCGGGGCCTCCTACAATGAGCAGTTCTTC
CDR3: CASSPGASYNEQFF

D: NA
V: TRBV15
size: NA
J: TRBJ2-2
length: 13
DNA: TGTGCCACCGAGGGGAGTGGGACCGGGGAGCTGTTTTTT
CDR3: CATEGSGTGELFF

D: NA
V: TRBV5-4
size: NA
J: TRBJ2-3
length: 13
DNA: TGTGCCAGCAGCTATACAGAGACAGATACGCAGTATTTT
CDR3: CASSYTETDTQYF